Listed below are T cell receptor beta chains from one sample, sequenced in a study of blood T cell repertoires in COVID-19. Generated by immunoSEQ multiplex PCR, the TCRdb table keeps only in-frame clones and is missing some. The sample holds 65,000 to 80,000 clones, approximately 80% seen once. Sequencing was done on a sample of peripheral blood. The receptors were sampled from a man aged 45-60 years with acute or convalescent COVID-19. The conserved cysteine and the conserved F or W are not part of the CDR3 here.

CDR3	V	J
ASSETGGYGYT	TRBV6-4	TRBJ1-2
ASSPGEGKSMNTEAF	TRBV7-3	TRBJ1-1
ASSPRTASSYEQY	TRBV18	TRBJ2-7
ASSVAQSNSPLH	TRBV9	TRBJ1-6
ASSNTVNTEAF	TRBV6-5	TRBJ1-1
ASSFEGAEAF	TRBV12-3/TRBV12-4	TRBJ1-1
ASSIEAVNTGELF	TRBV19	TRBJ2-2
SVLRLGARPYEQY	TRBV29-1	TRBJ2-7
ASSILTANNSPLH	TRBV5-6	TRBJ1-6
ASSSRESSYNEQF	TRBV5-4	TRBJ2-1
ASREVPAGNTEAF	TRBV6-5	TRBJ1-1
ASSPPGTGRYNSPLH	TRBV7-9	TRBJ1-6
ASSPLRGGGNTIY	TRBV9	TRBJ1-3
ASNPTGKNTEAF	TRBV5-5	TRBJ1-1
ASSLRAGGELF	TRBV12-3/TRBV12-4	TRBJ2-2
AAADFPGGTDTQY	TRBV2	TRBJ2-3